The 13 T cell receptor beta chains below all came from one sample that was sequenced in a study of cytomegalovirus exposure and HLA in healthy donors. TCRdb keeps only in-frame clones here, not all; method: immunoSEQ multiplex PCR. The table shows over 110,000 clones, with approximately 86% occurring only once. Material: PBMCs. These receptors originate from a man younger than 30 in good health and CMV-seropositive.

The J gene is TRBJ2-7, the V gene TRBV27, with TRBD2 matching over 11 bases. Germline V CDR1 and CDR2: MNHEY, SMNVEV (reference sequence). The CDR3 consists of 14 residues. After removal of 2 bases from V and 3 bases from J, the junction contained 0 bases not matched to a gene. As DNA, the CDR3 is TGTGCCAGCAGTTTAGGACTAGCGGGCTACGAGCAGTACTTC. Its protein product is CASSLGLAGYEQYF.

V is TRBV7-2 and J is TRBJ2-7; 7 bases agree with TRBD1. The germline V gene encodes CDR1 SGHTA and CDR2 FQGNSA. The CDR3 has 17 residues. Trimming cost V 2 bases and J 0 bases; bases outside gene matches: 10. CDR3 sequence reads: CASSLLFWDSLSYEQYF. DNA of the CDR3: TGTGCCAGCAGCTTACTTTTCTGGGACAGCCTCTCCTACGAGCAGTACTTC.

The V and J genes are TRBV14 and TRBJ1-6; TRBD1 might be the D (5 bases). Germline V gene lookup returns CDR1 SGHDN and CDR2 FVKESK. This CDR3 is built from 15 residues. V was pared by 0 bases and J by 6 bases, with 9 bases between. The CDR3 sequence is CASSQEFRANSPLHF. In DNA, the CDR3 is TGTGCCAGCAGCCAAGAATTCAGGGCTAATTCACCCCTCCACTTT.

The chain has TRBV18 and TRBJ2-7; D unresolved. CDR1 is KGHSH and CDR2 is LQKENI in the germline V gene. V gave up 3 bases and J gave up 3 bases, with 9 bases separating them. This CDR3 comprises 13 residues. The CDR3 sequence: CASSPGTFYEQYF. Written as DNA, the CDR3 is TGTGCCAGCTCACCGGGCACCTTCTACGAGCAGTACTTC.

The V gene is TRBV15, the J gene TRBJ1-4; TRBD1 matches 7 bases. This CDR3 is built from 15 residues. V lost 1 base to trimming and J lost 3 bases; unmatched junction nucleotides: 2. The germline V gene encodes CDR1 LNHNV and CDR2 YYDKDF (reference sequence). Here the CDR3 reads CATSRGQGSNEKLFF. DNA for the CDR3: TGTGCCACCAGCAGAGGACAGGGATCTAATGAAAAACTGTTTTTT.

This clone was seen just once. The rearrangement links TRBV2 to TRBJ2-5; 13 bases fit TRBD2. The CDR3 extends over 18 amino acids. The V and J ends lost 2 bases and 1 base, in that order; junction bases with no gene match: 7. Germline lookup yields CDR1 SNHLY and CDR2 FYNNEI. Here the CDR3 DNA reads TGTGCCAGCAGTGAAAGTAAACGGACTAGCGGGGGCCAAGAGACCCAGTACTTC. Protein sequence: CASSESKRTSGGQETQYF. Full variable domain (outside the CDR3, taken from reference TRBV2 and TRBJ2-5): EPEVTQTPSHQVTQMGQEVILRCVPISNHLYFYWYRQILGQKVEFLVSFYNNEISEKSEIFDDQFSVERPDGSNFTLKIRSTKLEDSAMYFCASSESKRTSGGQETQYFGPGTRLLVL.

The chain links TRBV5-1 to TRBJ2-1; 8 positions match TRBD2. Germline V CDR1 and CDR2: SGHRS, YFSETQ. V shed 2 bases and J 4 bases; nucleotides not matched to a gene: 2. The CDR3 contains 14 residues. CDR3 coding DNA: TGCGCCAGCAGCTTCAGCGGGAGATACAATGAGCAGTTCTTC. It specifies CASSFSGRYNEQFF.

In this sample, this clone turned up once. The CDR3 region is CASSQDRAGGELFF. CDR3 nucleotide sequence: TGTGCCAGCAGCCAAGACAGGGCCGGCGGGGAGCTGTTTTTT. This sequence joins TRBV11-2 and TRBJ2-2; 7 nucleotides align to TRBD1. Germline V gene lookup returns CDR1 SGHAT and CDR2 FQNNGV. Trimming cost V 5 bases and J 7 bases; bases outside gene matches: 7. The CDR3 covers 14 residues.

J is TRBJ1-5 and V is TRBV5-5; D unclear. The CDR3 totals 12 residues. V shed 0 bases and J shed 10 bases, with 8 bases lying between them. CDR1 and CDR2 (germline): SGHKS, YYEKEE (reference sequence). This CDR3 is CASSLDREPQHF. The CDR3 bases are TGTGCCAGCAGCTTGGACCGGGAACCCCAGCATTTT.

This sequence joins TRBV18 and TRBJ1-4; D possibly corresponds to TRBD1 (6 bases). CDR1 is KGHSH, CDR2 LQKENI, per germline. The ends were cut back, 5 bases at V and 0 bases at J, with 7 bases in the middle. This CDR3 region has 14 residues. The CDR3 spells CASSRTATNEKLFF. In DNA form, the CDR3 reads TGTGCCAGCTCAAGGACAGCAACTAATGAAAAACTGTTTTTT. Full variable domain (rest looked up from reference TRBV18 and TRBJ1-4): NAGVMQNPRHLVRRRGQEARLRCSPMKGHSHVYWYRQLPEEGLKFMVYLQKENIIDESGMPKERFSAEFPKEGPSILRIQQVVRGDSAAYFCASSRTATNEKLFFGSGTQLSVL.

This clone was counted once. The rearrangement uses TRBV7-9 and TRBJ2-3; TRBD2 might be the D (6 bases). The CDR3 length is 13 residues. The germline V and J ends were trimmed by 10 bases and 1 base, with 12 bases remaining between them. The germline V gene encodes CDR1 SEHNR and CDR2 FQNEAQ (reference sequence). The CDR3 DNA sequence: TGTGCCAAGGTTTCTAGCGGCACAGATACGCAGTATTTT. It is translated as CAKVSSGTDTQYF.

On this clone: The sample carries other DNA sequences with the same CDR3. The chain couples TRBV27 to TRBJ2-1, with D possibly TRBD2 on 5 matching bases. The CDR3 has 13 amino acids. The germline V and J ends were trimmed by 3 bases and 3 bases, with 6 bases remaining between them. Germline assignment: CDR1 MNHEY and CDR2 SMNVEV (reference sequence). The CDR3 DNA reads as TGTGCCAGCAGTTTCCGGGGCTACAATGAGCAGTTCTTC. It yields the protein CASSFRGYNEQFF.

The chain recombines TRBV28 with TRBJ1-5, with a weak D call TRBD1 (6 bases). The V end lost 1 base, the J end lost 7 bases, and 14 bases lay between the germline ends. This CDR3 is built from 15 residues. CDR1 is MDHEN and CDR2 is SYDVKM in the germline V gene. The CDR3 spells CASSLSGRGVQPQHF. DNA for the CDR3: TGTGCCAGCAGTTTATCGGGCAGGGGAGTCCAGCCCCAGCATTTT.